The rows below give T cell receptor beta chains drawn from one sample of a study of cytomegalovirus exposure and HLA in healthy donors. Clones were sequenced by immunoSEQ multiplex PCR, and TCRdb holds only the in-frame ones, with some missing. This sample has 150,000 to 200,000 clones; 84% occur once, and the top ten carry 10%. Material: PBMCs. Every receptor here comes from a man aged 25-45 years in good health and CMV-seropositive. CDR3s include the opening cysteine and the closing phenylalanine or tryptophan. Fields, in order: V gene, D gene, clone size, J gene, CDR3 protein, CDR3 DNA. A D gene is named only where the DNA matches it firmly. A row's size may be missing; if present it is once, few, many or a size class.

TRBV18	TRBD1	-	TRBJ2-2	CASSLDRGTVGELFF	TGTGCCAGCTCGCTCGACAGGGGGACGGTCGGGGAGCTGTTTTTT
TRBV30	-	-	TRBJ1-1	CAWSVDFNTEAFF	TGTGCCTGGAGTGTGGACTTTAACACTGAAGCTTTCTTT
TRBV12-1	-	-	TRBJ2-3	CASSFESGGTDTQYF	TGTGCCAGCAGCTTTGAGTCGGGAGGCACAGATACGCAGTATTTT
TRBV9	-	-	TRBJ2-3	CASSVDTITDTQYF	TGTGCCAGCAGCGTAGACACGATCACAGATACGCAGTATTTT
TRBV19	-	once	TRBJ2-3	CASSIELSTDTQYF	TGTGCCAGTAGTATAGAACTAAGCACAGATACGCAGTATTTT
TRBV6-6	TRBD1	-	TRBJ1-1	CASSYPDRGNTEAFF	TGTGCCAGCAGTTACCCAGACAGGGGGAACACTGAAGCTTTCTTT
TRBV19	TRBD2	-	TRBJ2-3	CASSMELAGVGTDTQYF	TGTGCCAGTAGTATGGAGCTAGCGGGAGTCGGCACAGATACGCAGTATTTT
TRBV7-8	TRBD1	once	TRBJ1-5	CASSIRDRGSNQPQHF	TGTGCCAGCAGCATACGGGACAGGGGTAGCAATCAGCCCCAGCATTTT
TRBV25-1	-	-	TRBJ1-3	CASSDPGQGNTIYF	TGTGCCAGCAGTGACCCCGGACAGGGAAACACCATATATTTT
TRBV9	-	few	TRBJ2-6	CASRGPSGANVLTF	TGTGCCAGCAGGGGGCCTTCTGGGGCCAACGTCCTGACTTTC
TRBV5-6	TRBD2	few	TRBJ2-1	CASSLGLAAYNEQFF	TGTGCCAGCAGCTTGGGACTAGCGGCTTACAATGAGCAGTTCTTC
TRBV6-5	TRBD1	once	TRBJ2-7	CASSVRDRGSYEQYF	TGTGCCAGCAGTGTCCGGGACAGGGGAAGCTACGAGCAGTACTTC
TRBV27	TRBD2	-	TRBJ2-3	CASSPLGGYTDTQYF	TGTGCCAGCAGTCCCTTGGGGGGGTACACAGATACGCAGTATTTT
TRBV12-5	-	-	TRBJ2-3	CASGTRKGGTDTQYF	TGTGCTAGTGGTACGCGAAAAGGGGGAACAGATACGCAGTATTTT